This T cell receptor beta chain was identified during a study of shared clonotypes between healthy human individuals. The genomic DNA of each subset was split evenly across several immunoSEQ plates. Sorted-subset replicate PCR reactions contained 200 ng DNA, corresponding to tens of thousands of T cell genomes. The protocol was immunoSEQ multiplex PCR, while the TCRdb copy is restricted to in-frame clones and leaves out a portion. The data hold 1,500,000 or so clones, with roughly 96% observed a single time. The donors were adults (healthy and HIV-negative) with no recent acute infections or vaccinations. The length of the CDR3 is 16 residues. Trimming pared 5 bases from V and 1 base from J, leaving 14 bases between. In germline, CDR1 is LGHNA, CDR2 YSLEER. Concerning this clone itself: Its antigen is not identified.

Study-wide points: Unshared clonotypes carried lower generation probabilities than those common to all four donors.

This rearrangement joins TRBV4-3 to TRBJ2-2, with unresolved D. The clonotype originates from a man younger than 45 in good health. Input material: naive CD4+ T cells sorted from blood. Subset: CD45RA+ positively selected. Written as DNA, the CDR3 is TGCGCCAGCAGCGCAAGACTGACAATGAACACCGGGGAGCTGTTTTTT. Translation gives CASSARLTMNTGELFF.